Listed here are 8 T cell receptor beta chains from one sample, sequenced in a study of T cells in Graves' hyperthyroidism and ophthalmopathy. The investigators amplified TCR beta CDR3 regions from RNA transcripts. The study used the HTBI primer set for a first-round RT-PCR of the TCR CDR3. TCRdb called the multiplex PCR reads again in MiXCR, with one record for every CDR3 protein. The sample consists of about 400,000 distinct CDR3 sequences, around 15% of them appearing once. The sample taken for sequencing was blood. These receptors all come from a woman aged 60-70 years with Graves' ophthalmopathy.

This clonotype was counted at least ten times. The CDR3 region is CASRPDPLSAEQFF. The CDR3, as DNA: TGTGCCAGCAGGCCGGACCCTCTTTCCGCCGAGCAGTTCTTC. The chain has TRBV2 and TRBJ2-1; no definite D call. The CDR3 extends over 14 amino acids. Germline V gene data show CDR1 as SNHLY and CDR2 as FYNNEI. V lost 6 bases to trimming and J lost 10 bases, with 19 bases between them. Using reference TRBV2 and TRBJ2-1 for the parts outside the CDR3, the full variable domain is EPEVTQTPSHQVTQMGQEVILRCVPISNHLYFYWYRQILGQKVEFLVSFYNNEISEKSEIFDDQFSVERPDGSNFTLKIRSTKLEDSAMYFCASRPDPLSAEQFFGPGTRLTVL.

The genes are TRBV19 and TRBJ2-1; 7 bases fit TRBD2. The V and J ends lost 4 bases and 0 bases, in that order; junction bases with no gene match: 3. The CDR3 has 15 amino acids. Germline-derived CDR1 and CDR2 are LNHDA and SQIVND (reference sequence). CDR3 nucleotide sequence: TGTGCCAGTAGTAGCACTAGCGCCTCCTACAATGAGCAGTTCTTC. Translation gives CASSSTSASYNEQFF.

This clonotype was seen at least ten times. The chain uses TRBV11-2 and TRBJ2-5, with 11 bases lining up with TRBD2. CDR3 length: 16 amino acids. V lost 3 bases, J lost 2 bases, and 5 bases stayed unmatched. CDR1 and CDR2 (germline): SGHAT, FQNNGV. The CDR3 DNA follows: TGTGCCAGCAGCTTGGGACTAGCGGTCCTTCAAGAGACCCAGTACTTC. Translation gives CASSLGLAVLQETQYF.

The chain combines TRBV5-1 with TRBJ2-5; maybe TRBD2 (6 bases). The CDR3 runs 18 residues. Trimming cost V 3 bases and J 2 bases, with 23 bases left between them. Germline assignment: CDR1 SGHRS and CDR2 YFSETQ. CDR3 residues: CASSSLRGSRSQQETQYF. CDR3 coding DNA: TGCGCCAGCAGCTCCTTGCGGGGTTCGAGGAGCCAACAAGAGACCCAGTACTTC.

Comments on this clonotype: A much larger clone differs by one base, so this may be a read error. V usage is TRBV6-5 and J usage is TRBJ2-5; TRBD1 aligns across 7 bases. The CDR3 covers 15 residues. Germline values: CDR1 MNHEY, CDR2 SVGAGI. The CDR3 sequence is CAGSFYRGIRETQYF. The CDR3 DNA sequence: TGTGCCGGCAGTTTCTACAGGGGCATCCGAGAGACCCAGTACTTC.

The J gene is TRBJ1-5, the V gene TRBV29-1, with TRBD1 identical over 9 bases. The J segment lost 3 bases and the V segment lost 7 bases, leaving 10 bases of the junction unmatched. The CDR3 consists of 15 residues. CDR1 and CDR2 from the germline V gene are SQVTM and ANQGSEA. The CDR3 reads CSAGPGTGNNQPQHF. For the CDR3, the DNA is TGCAGCGCAGGCCCCGGGACAGGGAACAATCAGCCCCAGCATTTT.

This clonotype was seen repeatedly, ten times or more. V and J are TRBV24-1 and TRBJ1-2; 7 bases are a match to TRBD1. CDR3 length: 13 amino acids. Germline CDR1 KGHDR, CDR2 SFDVKD. Trimming at V came to 4 bases and at J to 6 bases, leaving 4 bases not matched to a gene. DNA of the CDR3: TGTGCCACCAGTGACCAGGACAGGCATGGCTACACCTTC. Translation: CATSDQDRHGYTF.

Worth noting for this clonotype: This clone may be a read error of a much larger clone one base away. The chain has TRBV30 and TRBJ1-5; D might be TRBD1 (6 bases). CDR1 and CDR2 from the germline V gene are GTSNPN and SVGIG (reference sequence). The CDR3 is 15 amino acids. The V end lost 5 bases, the J end lost 4 bases, and 18 bases lay between the germline ends. CDR3 region: CAWGRLGQPNQPQHF. CDR3 sequence (DNA): TGTGCCTGGGGTCGACTTGGACAGCCTAATCAGCCCCAGCATTTT.